Below, 7 T cell receptor beta chains from the same sample are listed, as sequenced in a study of radiation and T cells in renal cell carcinoma. Clones were read by immunoSEQ multiplex PCR, and TCRdb kept only the in-frame ones, dropping some. The table shows about 65,000 clones, with roughly 72% occurring only once. Time point denoted: blood 2 weeks post-SBRT. The sample's treatment: 15 Gy SBRT to primary tumor, nephrectomy 4 weeks later. The specimen comprised blood, sampled from a patient whose treatment included radiotherapy and nephrectomy. Receptor source: a man in his 60s with renal cell carcinoma.

With regard to this clone: Mismatch with germline at one junction end may stem from a read error. The gene calls are TRBV5-1 and TRBJ1-3; D is unresolved. Per the germline V gene, CDR1 is SGHRS and CDR2 is YFSETQ. The CDR3 has 14 residues. The CDR3 region has the DNA TGCGCCAGCAGCTTGGACACGTCTGGAAGCACCATATATTTT. It is translated as CASSLDTSGSTIYF.

This chain uses TRBV14 with TRBJ2-5, with unresolved D. The CDR3 is 14 amino acids. The germline V gene has CDR1 SGHDN and CDR2 FVKESK. V was cut by 2 bases and J by 5 bases, with 12 bases left in between. The CDR3 nucleotides are TGTGCCAGCAGCCAACTTCTGGGGTCGGAGACCCAGTACTTC. Translated, it gives CASSQLLGSETQYF.

V is TRBV11-3 and J is TRBJ2-3; D gene uncertain. CDR3 length: 13 amino acids. Between the trimmed V and J ends, which lost 5 bases and 4 bases, there was a span of 10 bases. Looked up from germline, CDR1 is SGHNT and CDR2 is YENEEA. CDR3 bases: TGTGCCAGCAGCACGTCACAGCCAGATACGCAGTATTTT. Its translation is CASSTSQPDTQYF.

V and J are TRBV1 and TRBJ2-1. TRBV1 is a pseudogene. The CDR3 loop spans 16 amino acids. The DNA of the CDR3 is TGCACCAGCAGCCAAGAAGCGACCAGGTTAAATAATGAGCAGTTCTTC. Its translation is CTSSQEATRLNNEQFF.

The V and J genes are TRBV6-6 and TRBJ2-2; 9 bases align to TRBD2. CDR1 and CDR2 from the germline V gene are MNHNY and SVGAGI (reference sequence). Losses at the gene ends were 5 bases for V and 6 bases for J; bases not matched to a gene: 10. The CDR3 loop spans 16 amino acids. The CDR3 protein is CASSPLAGTSSGELFF. The CDR3 DNA reads as TGTGCCAGCAGTCCTCTAGCGGGAACCTCATCCGGGGAGCTGTTTTTT.

The chain has TRBV19 and TRBJ2-2; TRBD2 agrees at 7 bases. Germline-derived CDR1 and CDR2 are LNHDA and SQIVND (reference sequence). This CDR3 spans 16 amino acids. After removal of 6 bases from V and 4 bases from J, the junction contained 11 bases not matched to a gene. The CDR3 here is CASRTLRDYSTGELFF. CDR3 coding DNA: TGTGCCAGTAGAACCTTACGGGACTACAGCACCGGGGAGCTGTTTTTT.

In DNA, the CDR3 is TGTGCCAGCATCCCCAGTGGACTAGGGGCAGATACGCAGTATTTT. It is translated as CASIPSGLGADTQYF. The chain combines TRBV7-9 with TRBJ2-3, with 7 bases fitting TRBD2. The CDR3 extends over 15 amino acids. Germline CDR1 reads SEHNR; CDR2 reads FQNEAQ (reference sequence). V lost 7 bases to trimming and J lost 4 bases; unmatched junction nucleotides: 11.